This T cell receptor beta chain derives from a study of blood T cell repertoires in COVID-19. The V segment lost 4 bases and the J segment 5 bases; nucleotides outside the gene matches: 8. Germline V gene sequence: CDR1 SGHRS, CDR2 YFSETQ. This CDR3 comprises 15 residues. Method: immunoSEQ multiplex PCR; TCRdb's copy keeps in-frame clones and lacks some. The sample has approximately 280,000 clones, nearly 90% seen once. The TCR comes from a young man with active or convalescent COVID-19. Sequencing was carried out using peripheral blood. The chain carries TRBV5-1 and TRBJ1-1, with TRBD1 matching 10 bases. The CDR3 sequence is CASSLRDRGRTEAFF. The CDR3 DNA sequence: TGCGCCAGCAGCCTACGAGACAGGGGGCGGACTGAAGCTTTCTTT.